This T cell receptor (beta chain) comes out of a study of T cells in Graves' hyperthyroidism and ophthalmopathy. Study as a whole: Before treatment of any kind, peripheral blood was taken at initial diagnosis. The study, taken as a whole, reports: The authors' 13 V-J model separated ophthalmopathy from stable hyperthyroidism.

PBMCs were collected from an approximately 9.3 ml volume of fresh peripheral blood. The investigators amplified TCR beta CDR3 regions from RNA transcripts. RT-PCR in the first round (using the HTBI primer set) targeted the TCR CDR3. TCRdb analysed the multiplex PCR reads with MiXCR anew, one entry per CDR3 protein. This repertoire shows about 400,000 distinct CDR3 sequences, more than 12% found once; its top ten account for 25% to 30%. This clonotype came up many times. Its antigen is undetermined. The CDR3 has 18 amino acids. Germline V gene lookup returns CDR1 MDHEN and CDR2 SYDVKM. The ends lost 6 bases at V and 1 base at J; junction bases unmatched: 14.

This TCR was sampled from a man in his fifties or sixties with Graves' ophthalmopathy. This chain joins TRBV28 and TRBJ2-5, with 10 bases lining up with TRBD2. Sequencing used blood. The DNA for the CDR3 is TGTGCCAGCAGCCTCAGGCATAGACTAGCGGGCATCCAAGAGACCCAGTACTTC. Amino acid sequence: CASSLRHRLAGIQETQYF.